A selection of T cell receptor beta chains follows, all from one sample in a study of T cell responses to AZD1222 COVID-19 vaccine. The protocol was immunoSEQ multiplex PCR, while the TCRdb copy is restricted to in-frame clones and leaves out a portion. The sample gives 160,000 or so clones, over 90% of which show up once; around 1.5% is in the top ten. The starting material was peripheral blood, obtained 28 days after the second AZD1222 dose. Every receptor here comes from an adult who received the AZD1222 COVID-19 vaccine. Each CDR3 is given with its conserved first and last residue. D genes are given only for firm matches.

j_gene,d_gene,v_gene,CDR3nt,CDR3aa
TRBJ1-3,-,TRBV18,TGTGCCAGCTCACACAGCGACTCTGGAAACACCATATATTTT,CASSHSDSGNTIYF
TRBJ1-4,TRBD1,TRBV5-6,TGTGCCAGCAGTTCACAGGGGGAAAAACTGTTTTTT,CASSSQGEKLFF
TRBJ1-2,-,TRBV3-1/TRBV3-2,TGTGCCAGCAACTCCGGGACGCAGTATGGCTACACCTTC,CASNSGTQYGYTF
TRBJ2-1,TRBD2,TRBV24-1,TGTGCCACCAGTGATACTAGCGGGAGAAGGAATGAGCAGTTCTTC,CATSDTSGRRNEQFF
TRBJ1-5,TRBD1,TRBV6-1,TGTGCCAGCAGTGAAGCGACAGGGGGCGATCAGCCCCAGCATTTT,CASSEATGGDQPQHF
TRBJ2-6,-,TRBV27,TGTGCCAGCACCTCAGGGACCCTCAACGTCCTGACTTTC,CASTSGTLNVLTF
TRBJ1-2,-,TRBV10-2,TGCGCCAGCAGTGAGCCGGGGCCCTATGGCTACACCTTC,CASSEPGPYGYTF
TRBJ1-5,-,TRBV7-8,TGTGCCAGCAGCTATGATGCGGGTTATCAGCCCCAGCATTTT,CASSYDAGYQPQHF
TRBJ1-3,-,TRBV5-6,TGTGCCAGCAGCTACAGCTCTGGAAACACCATATATTTT,CASSYSSGNTIYF
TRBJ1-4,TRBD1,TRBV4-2,TGTGCCAGCAGCCGAAGGAAGATCCGGGACAGGGGGCCAACAACTAATGAAAAACTGTTTTTT,CASSRRKIRDRGPTTNEKLFF